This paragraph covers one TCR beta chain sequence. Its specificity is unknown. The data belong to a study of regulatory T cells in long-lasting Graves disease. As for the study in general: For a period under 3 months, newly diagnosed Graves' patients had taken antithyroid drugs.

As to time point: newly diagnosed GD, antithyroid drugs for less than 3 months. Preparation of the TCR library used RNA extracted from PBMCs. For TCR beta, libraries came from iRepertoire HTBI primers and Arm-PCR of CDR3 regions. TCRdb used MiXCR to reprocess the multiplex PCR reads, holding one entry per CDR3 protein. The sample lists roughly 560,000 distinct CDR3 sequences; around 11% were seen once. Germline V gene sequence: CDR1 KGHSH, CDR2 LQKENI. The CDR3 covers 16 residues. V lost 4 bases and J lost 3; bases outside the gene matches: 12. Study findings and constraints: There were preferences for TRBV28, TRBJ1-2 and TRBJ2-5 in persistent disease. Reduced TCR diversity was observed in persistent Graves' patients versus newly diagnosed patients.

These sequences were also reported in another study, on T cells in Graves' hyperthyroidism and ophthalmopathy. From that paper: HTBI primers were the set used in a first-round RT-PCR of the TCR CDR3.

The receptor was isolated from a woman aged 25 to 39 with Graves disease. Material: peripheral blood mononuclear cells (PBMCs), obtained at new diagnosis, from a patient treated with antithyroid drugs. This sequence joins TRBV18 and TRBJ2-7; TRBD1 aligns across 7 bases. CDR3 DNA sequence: TGTGCCAGCTCACGCCAGGGACAGCCCCCAAACTACGAGCAGTACTTC. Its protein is CASSRQGQPPNYEQYF.